These T cell receptor beta chains were read from a single sample in a study of T cell responses to AZD1222 COVID-19 vaccine. Profiled with immunoSEQ multiplex PCR; TCRdb holds only in-frame clones, not every one. The sample records under 150,000 clones, 91% being singletons. Material: peripheral blood, obtained 28 days after the second AZD1222 dose. These receptors were collected from an adult who received the AZD1222 COVID-19 vaccine. The CDR3 runs from the conserved cysteine through the conserved F or W. The D gene is left open where the match is weak. Size is omitted from some rows. Given values are once, few, many or a class for expanded clones.

v_call	d_call	clone_size	j_call	cdr3_nt	cdr3_aa
TRBV11-2	NA	NA	TRBJ1-2	TGTGCCAGCAGCATAACAATCAACTATGGCTACACCTTC	CASSITINYGYTF
TRBV10-2	NA	NA	TRBJ2-5	TGCGCCAGCCAAGGAAACGAAGAGACCCAGTACTTC	CASQGNEETQYF
TRBV6-1	NA	NA	TRBJ1-5	TGTGCCAGCAGTGAGGCCACGCCGGGCAATCAGCCCCAGCATTTT	CASSEATPGNQPQHF
TRBV30	NA	NA	TRBJ1-3	TGTGCCTGGAGTGGGGGAAACACCATATATTTT	CAWSGGNTIYF
TRBV7-9	TRBD1	NA	TRBJ1-2	TGTGCCAGCAGGCCCCAGGGGGAGTATGGCTACACCTTC	CASRPQGEYGYTF
TRBV18	NA	NA	TRBJ2-5	TGTGCCAGCTCACCTCAGGGCGGAGGTCGAGAGACCCAGTACTTC	CASSPQGGGRETQYF
TRBV4-1	TRBD1	once	TRBJ1-1	TGCGCCAGCAGCCAAGATCAGGACAGGGGTGGTGAAGCTTTCTTT	CASSQDQDRGGEAFF
TRBV29-1	NA	NA	TRBJ1-1	TGCAGCGTTGTTCGGGGGTCCCTGAGCTACACTGAAGCTTTCTTT	CSVVRGSLSYTEAFF
TRBV11-2	NA	NA	TRBJ2-7	TGTGCCAGCAGCTTAGCTACAGACTACGAGCAGTACTTC	CASSLATDYEQYF
TRBV19	NA	NA	TRBJ1-2	TGTGCCAGTAGCATACTGGTCGGGGGTGAAGGCTACACCTTC	CASSILVGGEGYTF
TRBV10-3	TRBD1	NA	TRBJ1-1	TGTGCCATCAGTGAGTCGTTGAACAGGGGCACTGAAGCTTTCTTT	CAISESLNRGTEAFF
TRBV11-3	NA	NA	TRBJ2-1	TGTGCCAGCAGTCACAATAGCGAGGAGCAGTTCTTC	CASSHNSEEQFF
TRBV7-9	NA	NA	TRBJ2-2	TGTGCCAGCAGCTTAGGGAGGGACACCGGGGAGCTGTTTTTT	CASSLGRDTGELFF
TRBV7-3	NA	NA	TRBJ2-2	TGTGCCAGCAGCCCCGGAGACACCGGGGAGCTGTTTTTT	CASSPGDTGELFF
TRBV6-5	NA	NA	TRBJ1-2	TGTGCCAGCAGTTGGGGGGTCGGAGGCGGCTACACCTTC	CASSWGVGGGYTF
TRBV5-4	NA	NA	TRBJ2-2	TGTGCCAGCAGCTTGGTGGTAGGGGCTAACACCGGGGAGCTGTTTTTT	CASSLVVGANTGELFF
TRBV27	NA	NA	TRBJ1-1	TGTGCCAGCAGTCCCACCGGGGAGAACACTGAAGCTTTCTTT	CASSPTGENTEAFF
TRBV11-1	NA	NA	TRBJ1-4	TGTGCCAGCAGCCTCGGAGGGCCTGGGGAAAAACTGTTTTTT	CASSLGGPGEKLFF
TRBV10-3	NA	NA	TRBJ1-4	TGTGCCATCAGTGATGGCCGGAGGGGCCTGAACTCTAATGAAAAACTGTTTTTT	CAISDGRRGLNSNEKLFF
TRBV6-6	NA	NA	TRBJ1-6	TGTGCCGGAAGGGGTCGGAGCTCCTATAATTCACCCCTCCACTTT	CAGRGRSSYNSPLHF
TRBV11-2	NA	NA	TRBJ2-1	TGTGCCAGCAGCCCTAGGGTGAGCTCCTACAATGAGCAGTTCTTC	CASSPRVSSYNEQFF
TRBV9	NA	NA	TRBJ1-2	TGTGCCAGCAGCTCTGGGCCGGGGGGCTACTTCGAAGGCGGCTACACCTTC	CASSSGPGGYFEGGYTF